The entry that follows covers one TCR beta chain sequence. Its antigen is still unknown. V was shortened by 10 bases and J by 5 bases, with 17 bases between the two germline ends. The CDR3 contains 13 residues. CDR1 MNHEY and CDR2 SVGAGI come from the germline V gene. Running of the v3.0 immunoSEQ assay took place at survey level. Measured with immunoSEQ multiplex PCR; TCRdb has only the in-frame clones, and not every one. The table lists fewer than 35,000 clones, about 74% of them singletons. This sample was taken from a study of long-term antiretroviral therapy in people with HIV. At the level of the study: When the earliest samples were collected, ART was typically delayed until CD4 counts fell.

Study outcomes and limitations: ART adherence, viral resistance and therapy changes were not recorded. ART preceded a rise in diversity that nonetheless stayed lower than in transplant donor controls. HIV repertoires had narrower CDR3 length ranges than controls.

The chain employs TRBV6-5 and TRBJ1-1, with D maybe TRBD1 (5 bases). The specimen comprised unsorted PBMCs, sampled 2 years after starting antiretroviral therapy. This TCR came from a woman between 45 and 65 years old with HIV. CDR3 sequence (DNA): TGTGCCATCTCAGGGTGGGGGGGTACTGAAGCTTTCTTT. Amino acids: CAISGWGGTEAFF.